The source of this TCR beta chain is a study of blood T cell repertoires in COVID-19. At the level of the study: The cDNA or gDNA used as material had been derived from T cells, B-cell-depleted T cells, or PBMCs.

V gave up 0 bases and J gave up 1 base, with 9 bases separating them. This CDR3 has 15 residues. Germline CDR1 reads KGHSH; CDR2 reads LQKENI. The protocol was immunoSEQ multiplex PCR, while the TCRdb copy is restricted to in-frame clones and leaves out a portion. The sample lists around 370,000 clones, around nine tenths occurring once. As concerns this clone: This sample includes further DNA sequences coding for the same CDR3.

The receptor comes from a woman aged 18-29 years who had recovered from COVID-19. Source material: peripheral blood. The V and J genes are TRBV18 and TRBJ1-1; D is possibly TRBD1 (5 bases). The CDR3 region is CASSPPEGRNTEAFF. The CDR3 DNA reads TGTGCCAGCTCACCACCGGAGGGGAGGAACACTGAAGCTTTCTTT. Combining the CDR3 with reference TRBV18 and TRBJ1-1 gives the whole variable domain NAGVMQNPRHLVRRRGQEARLRCSPMKGHSHVYWYRQLPEEGLKFMVYLQKENIIDESGMPKERFSAEFPKEGPSILRIQQVVRGDSAAYFCASSPPEGRNTEAFFGQGTRLTVV.